This is a list of T cell receptor beta chains from one sample in a study of blood T cells in healthy people across ages. In TCRdb, the 5' RACE reads were re-called with MiXCR into one record per CDR3 protein. The table records 1.2 million to 1.5 million distinct CDR3 sequences, roughly 59% of them present only once. Sequencing was carried out using blood. The receptors were sampled from a man between 18 and 29 years old in good health. Each CDR3 is given with its conserved first and last residue. The order of the fields is D gene, V gene, clone size, J gene, CDR3 protein, CDR3 DNA. D genes are given only for firm matches. The listing skips clone size in some rows; elsewhere it reads once, few, many or a size class.

D: TRBD1; V: TRBV20-1; size: NA; J: TRBJ1-2; CDR3: CSAREFRDRGGYGYTF; DNA: TGCAGTGCTAGAGAGTTCCGAGACAGGGGGGGCTATGGCTACACCTTC
D: TRBD1; V: TRBV5-1; size: NA; J: TRBJ2-7; CDR3: CASSFAGTGKIYEQYF; DNA: TGCGCCAGCAGCTTCGCCGGGACAGGGAAAATCTACGAGCAGTACTTC
D: NA; V: TRBV21-1; size: NA; J: TRBJ1-2; CDR3: CASSKPGTGANYGYTF; DNA: TGTGCCAGCAGCAAGCCCGGGACGGGAGCTAACTATGGCTACACCTTC
D: NA; V: TRBV29-1; size: few; J: TRBJ2-7; CDR3: CSVQTGSREQYF; DNA: TGCAGCGTTCAGACAGGTTCCCGCGAGCAGTACTTC
D: NA; V: TRBV6-5; size: NA; J: TRBJ2-5; CDR3: CASSYSYSQETQYF; DNA: TGTGCCAGCAGTTACTCGTACAGTCAAGAGACCCAGTACTTC
D: NA; V: TRBV7-9; size: NA; J: TRBJ2-1; CDR3: CASSWGSGDNEQFF; DNA: TGTGCCAGCAGCTGGGGCAGTGGAGACAATGAGCAGTTCTTC
D: NA; V: TRBV20-1; size: NA; J: TRBJ2-7; CDR3: CSARLDAYEQYF; DNA: TGCAGTGCTAGACTAGATGCGTACGAGCAGTACTTC
D: NA; V: TRBV11-2; size: few; J: TRBJ2-3; CDR3: CASSLAQPADTQYF; DNA: TGTGCCAGCAGCTTAGCCCAGCCTGCAGATACGCAGTATTTT
D: TRBD1; V: TRBV4-1; size: NA; J: TRBJ2-5; CDR3: CASSHDRVQETQYF; DNA: TGCGCCAGCAGCCACGACAGGGTCCAAGAGACCCAGTACTTC
D: NA; V: TRBV5-6; size: few; J: TRBJ2-6; CDR3: CASSLGGFTGANVLTF; DNA: TGTGCCAGCAGCTTAGGGGGATTCACTGGGGCCAACGTCCTGACTTTC
D: NA; V: TRBV27; size: once; J: TRBJ2-5; CDR3: CASAHIARVGNEQYF; DNA: TGTGCCAGCGCCCACATTGCCCGGGTCGGCAATGAGCAGTACTTC
D: NA; V: TRBV11-3; size: NA; J: TRBJ2-1; CDR3: CAIQGHEQFF; DNA: TGTGCCATCCAGGGCCATGAGCAGTTCTTC
D: TRBD2; V: TRBV9; size: NA; J: TRBJ2-1; CDR3: CASSWGGGRGENEQFF; DNA: TGTGCCAGCAGCTGGGGCGGGGGGCGCGGGGAGAATGAGCAGTTCTTC
D: NA; V: TRBV20-1; size: NA; J: TRBJ1-6; CDR3: CSASPREGSPPHF; DNA: TGCAGTGCTAGTCCCCGAGAGGGATCACCCCCCCACTTT
D: TRBD2; V: TRBV4-3; size: few; J: TRBJ2-1; CDR3: CASSWTSGVPNEQFF; DNA: TGCGCCAGCAGCTGGACTAGCGGGGTCCCCAATGAGCAGTTCTTC
D: NA; V: TRBV5-1; size: few; J: TRBJ2-7; CDR3: CASALIWNEQYF; DNA: TGCGCCAGCGCCCTTATATGGAATGAGCAGTACTTC
D: TRBD2; V: TRBV20-1; size: NA; J: TRBJ2-7; CDR3: CSARHRLAGGRSSYEQYF; DNA: TGCAGTGCTAGACACAGACTAGCGGGGGGCAGGAGCTCCTACGAGCAGTACTTC
D: NA; V: TRBV4-1; size: NA; J: TRBJ1-1; CDR3: CASSQQTNTEAFF; DNA: TGCGCCAGCAGTCAACAGACGAACACTGAAGCTTTCTTT
D: TRBD2; V: TRBV5-1; size: NA; J: TRBJ2-3; CDR3: CASSLAAGGPDTQYF; DNA: TGTGCCAGCAGCTTAGCTGCGGGAGGGCCCGATACGCAGTATTTT
D: NA; V: TRBV30; size: few; J: TRBJ2-7; CDR3: CAWRGRVAETYEQYF; DNA: TGTGCCTGGAGAGGGCGGGTAGCGGAGACCTACGAGCAGTACTTC
D: TRBD1; V: TRBV20-1; size: NA; J: TRBJ1-6; CDR3: CSAKIPGQNSPLHF; DNA: TGCAGTGCAAAAATACCGGGACAGAATTCACCCCTCCACTTT
D: TRBD1; V: TRBV6-5; size: NA; J: TRBJ1-2; CDR3: CASSKPGQVEGYTF; DNA: TGTGCCAGCAGTAAACCGGGACAGGTGGAAGGCTACACCTTC
D: TRBD1; V: TRBV11-2; size: NA; J: TRBJ1-4; CDR3: CASSDTGTGREKLFF; DNA: TGTGCCAGCAGCGATACCGGGACAGGGCGGGAAAAACTGTTTTTT
D: NA; V: TRBV6-2/TRBV6-3; size: NA; J: TRBJ1-2; CDR3: CASGSPSGFYGYTF; DNA: TGTGCCAGCGGCAGCCCAAGTGGCTTCTATGGCTACACCTTC
D: NA; V: TRBV29-1; size: few; J: TRBJ2-6; CDR3: CSVFEGSGANVLTF; DNA: TGCAGCGTGTTCGAGGGTTCTGGGGCCAACGTCCTGACTTTC
D: TRBD1; V: TRBV6-1; size: NA; J: TRBJ2-1; CDR3: CASVPRGTGGYNEQFF; DNA: TGTGCCAGCGTCCCCAGGGGGACAGGGGGTTACAATGAGCAGTTCTTC
D: NA; V: TRBV4-2; size: NA; J: TRBJ1-1; CDR3: CASRSLRGEGGNTEAFF; DNA: TGTGCCAGCCGAAGCCTCCGGGGAGAAGGGGGGAACACTGAAGCTTTCTTT
D: NA; V: TRBV20-1; size: NA; J: TRBJ2-2; CDR3: CSASTTGTGELFF; DNA: TGCAGTGCTTCCACGACAGGCACCGGGGAGCTGTTTTTT
D: NA; V: TRBV2; size: NA; J: TRBJ1-1; CDR3: CASSMGRMNTEAFF; DNA: TGTGCCAGCAGTATGGGACGGATGAACACTGAAGCTTTCTTT